The 25 T cell receptor beta chains reported below all come from one sample, sequenced in a study of OX40 agonist ivuxolimab in advanced cancers. Libraries were prepared by immunoSEQ multiplex PCR; TCRdb keeps only in-frame clonotypes and omits some of them. The table records tens of thousands of clones, about 91% of them present only once. The sample in question was CD4+ or CD8+ T cells sorted from blood, obtained in a trial of the OX40 agonist ivuxolimab. These receptor sequences come from an adult with an advanced solid tumor such as melanoma, head and neck, liver or kidney cancer.

The chain couples TRBV19 to TRBJ2-7; no clear D. V was cut by 10 bases and J by 0 bases, with 19 bases left in between. CDR1 and CDR2 (germline): LNHDA, SQIVND (reference sequence). This CDR3 has 15 amino acids. This chain's CDR3 is CATSQPGGLSYEQYF. The CDR3 bases are TGTGCCACTTCCCAACCTGGCGGTCTCTCCTACGAGCAGTACTTC.

The CDR3 DNA reads TGTGCCAGCAGTCCCCCCCCGGGGGTAACAGATACGCAGTATTTT. It is translated as CASSPPPGVTDTQYF. The rearrangement links TRBV28 to TRBJ2-3; D possibly corresponds to TRBD2 (6 bases). The CDR3 consists of 15 residues. Germline V gives CDR1 MDHEN, CDR2 SYDVKM. Trimming left V 5 bases short and J 3 bases short, with 15 bases between.

This chain connects TRBV5-1 to TRBJ1-5; D ambiguous. The V gene's germline CDR1 is SGHRS and CDR2 YFSETQ. The CDR3 is made up of 15 amino acids. Trimming shortened V by 4 bases and J by 0 bases, and 11 bases separated the two germline ends. CDR3 nucleotide sequence: TGCGCCAGCAGCCGGGCCGGGGATAGCAATCAGCCCCAGCATTTT. Translating it yields CASSRAGDSNQPQHF.

The V gene is TRBV2, the J gene TRBJ1-5, with no clear D. The CDR3 is made up of 15 amino acids. The germline V and J ends were trimmed by 8 bases and 0 bases, with 14 bases remaining between them. Germline CDR1 and CDR2: SNHLY and FYNNEI. CDR3 in amino acids: CASRGREISNQPQHF. In DNA form, the CDR3 reads TGTGCCAGCCGGGGTAGGGAGATTAGCAATCAGCCCCAGCATTTT.

This chain uses TRBV10-3 with TRBJ1-3, with 8 bases aligning to TRBD1. The trim removed 4 bases at V and 7 bases at J, leaving 6 bases unmatched. Germline values: CDR1 ENHRY, CDR2 SYGVKD. This CDR3 comprises 14 residues. The CDR3 DNA follows: TGTGCCATCAGTGTAATGGGGGACAGGAACACCATATATTTT. Translating it yields CAISVMGDRNTIYF.

The chain joins TRBV5-1 to TRBJ1-2, with 9 bases matching TRBD1. Germline CDR1 SGHRS, CDR2 YFSETQ. The CDR3 contains 16 residues. V was clipped by 3 bases and J by 7 bases; unmatched bases: 13. The CDR3 region is CASSYGTGLIIGGYTF. Written as DNA, the CDR3 is TGCGCCAGCAGCTACGGGACAGGGCTAATTATAGGTGGCTACACCTTC.

The table lists this clone with a count of one. The V gene is TRBV2, the J gene TRBJ2-7, with TRBD2 matching 10 bases. The germline CDR1 and CDR2 sequences are SNHLY and FYNNEI. Losses at the gene ends were 5 bases for V and 0 bases for J; bases not matched to a gene: 10. This CDR3 spans 17 amino acids. CDR3 DNA: TGTGCCAGCAGTACACCTTCGACTAGCGGGCCCTCCTACGAGCAGTACTTC. Its protein product is CASSTPSTSGPSYEQYF. Complete variable domain (other parts from reference TRBV2 and TRBJ2-7): EPEVTQTPSHQVTQMGQEVILRCVPISNHLYFYWYRQILGQKVEFLVSFYNNEISEKSEIFDDQFSVERPDGSNFTLKIRSTKLEDSAMYFCASSTPSTSGPSYEQYFGPGTRLTVT.

The V call is TRBV27, the J call TRBJ2-7, with D tentatively TRBD1 or TRBD2 (5 bases each). The CDR3 runs to 14 residues. Germline loops: CDR1 MNHEY, CDR2 SMNVEV (reference sequence). The V and J ends lost 5 bases and 6 bases respectively, with 17 bases between them. The CDR3 sequence: CASSPGTRRGEQYF. CDR3 nucleotide sequence: TGTGCCAGCAGTCCCGGGACCAGACGTGGCGAGCAGTACTTC.

The chain links TRBV4-2 to TRBJ1-1; 7 bases fit TRBD1. This CDR3 comprises 15 residues. Germline lookup yields CDR1 LGHNA and CDR2 YNFKEQ. After removal of 6 bases from V and 0 bases from J, the junction contained 7 bases not matched to a gene. The chain's CDR3 is CASRGNRGMNTEAFF. Here the CDR3 DNA reads TGTGCCAGCAGGGGGAACAGGGGAATGAACACTGAAGCTTTCTTT.

The chain uses TRBV28 and TRBJ2-7; D may be TRBD2 (5 bases). This CDR3 spans 14 amino acids. V was pared by 3 bases and J by 0 bases, with 9 bases between. Germline CDR1 is MDHEN and CDR2 is SYDVKM. The CDR3 nucleotides read TGTGCCAGCAGTTTGATGGGGAGCTCCTACGAGCAGTACGTC. Protein sequence: CASSLMGSSYEQYV.

The genes are TRBV15 and TRBJ1-4; 7 nucleotides match TRBD1. The CDR3 has 14 residues. CDR1 and CDR2 (germline): LNHNV, YYDKDF (reference sequence). After removal of 4 bases from V and 6 bases from J, the junction contained 5 bases not matched to a gene. CDR3 amino acids: CATSNRDSYEKLFF. CDR3 DNA sequence: TGTGCCACCAGCAACCGGGACAGTTATGAAAAACTGTTTTTT.

V usage is TRBV5-4 and J usage is TRBJ2-3, with 11 bases matching TRBD1. The CDR3 has 16 amino acids. Germline V gene sequence: CDR1 SGHNT, CDR2 YYREEE (reference sequence). The V and J ends lost 4 bases and 6 bases, in that order; junction bases with no gene match: 10. CDR3 nucleotide sequence: TGTGCCAGCAGCACCGGGACAGGGGGACGGGTGGATACGCAGTATTTT. It is translated as CASSTGTGGRVDTQYF. Looking up the rest from reference TRBV5-4 and TRBJ2-3 gives the full variable domain: ETGVTQSPTHLIKTRGQQVTLRCSSQSGHNTVSWYQQALGQGPQFIFQYYREEENGRGNFPPRFSGLQFPNYSSELNVNALELDDSALYLCASSTGTGGRVDTQYFGPGTRLTVL.

In this sample, this clone turned up a few times. This chain connects TRBV9 to TRBJ2-3; D is undetermined. CDR3 size: 14 residues. The V end was cut by 4 bases, the J end by 2 bases, with 11 bases between. Germline CDR1 SGDLS, CDR2 YYNGEE. CDR3 residues: CASSFSDPTDTQYF. The CDR3 DNA follows: TGTGCCAGCAGCTTTTCAGACCCCACAGATACGCAGTATTTT.

The chain uses TRBV18 and TRBJ2-3; 11 nucleotides line up with TRBD2. The junction had 8 bases not matched to a gene; V was cut back by 3 bases and J by 6 bases. The CDR3 covers 16 residues. Germline loops: CDR1 KGHSH, CDR2 LQKENI. The CDR3 is CASSPPALAGGDTQYF. The CDR3 nucleotides read TGTGCCAGCTCACCCCCGGCGCTAGCGGGAGGTGATACGCAGTATTTT.

The rearrangement joins TRBV27 to TRBJ2-1; 9 bases align to TRBD1. CDR3 length: 16 amino acids. The germline V gene has CDR1 MNHEY and CDR2 SMNVEV (reference sequence). V was clipped by 6 bases and J by 2 bases; unmatched bases: 8. In nucleotides, the CDR3 is TGTGCCAGCAGATACCACACAGGGGGCGCCTACAATGAGCAGTTCTTC. This translates into CASRYHTGGAYNEQFF.

Concerning this clone: This specimen includes other DNA sequences encoding the same CDR3. The V gene is TRBV11-2, the J gene TRBJ1-1, with unresolved D. V lost 3 bases and J 1 base, leaving 6 bases between the germline ends. CDR1 and CDR2 from the germline V gene are SGHAT and FQNNGV. The CDR3 is 13 amino acids. CDR3 sequence: CASSFSTNTEAFF. The CDR3, as DNA: TGTGCCAGCAGCTTCTCTACGAACACTGAAGCTTTCTTT. Complete variable domain (other parts from reference TRBV11-2 and TRBJ1-1): EAGVAQSPRYKIIEKRQSVAFWCNPISGHATLYWYQQILGQGPKLLIQFQNNGVVDDSQLPKDRFSAERLKGVDSTLKIQPAKLEDSAVYLCASSFSTNTEAFFGQGTRLTVV.

V gene TRBV6-9 combines with J gene TRBJ2-7; 14 bases agree with TRBD2. CDR3 length: 15 residues. V lost 6 bases and J lost 6; bases outside the gene matches: 7. Looked up from germline, CDR1 is MNHGY and CDR2 is SVAAGI. DNA of the CDR3: TGTGCCAGCAGCCCCGGGACTAGCGGGGGTGGCGAGCAGTACTTC. This gives the protein CASSPGTSGGGEQYF.

This clone was seen just once. CDR3: CASSQRDYEETQYF. The CDR3 DNA follows: TGTGCCAGCAGCCAACGGGACTATGAGGAGACCCAGTACTTC. The chain combines TRBV28 with TRBJ2-5; 7 positions agree with TRBD2. Per germline, CDR1 MDHEN and CDR2 SYDVKM. CDR3 size: 14 residues. V gave up 6 bases and J gave up 5 bases; unmatched junction bases: 9. Using reference TRBV28 and TRBJ2-5 for the parts outside the CDR3, the full variable domain is DVKVTQSSRYLVKRTGEKVFLECVQDMDHENMFWYRQDPGLGLRLIYFSYDVKMKEKGDIPEGYSVSREKKERFSLILESASTNQTSMYLCASSQRDYEETQYFGPGTRLLVL.

The V gene is TRBV6-5, the J gene TRBJ2-5, with D possibly being TRBD1 or TRBD2 (5 bases each). The CDR3 contains 13 residues. Trimming pared 2 bases from V and 7 bases from J, leaving 11 bases between. Germline loops: CDR1 MNHEY, CDR2 SVGAGI. The DNA of the CDR3 is TGTGCCAGCAGTTACGGGGGAGAGGTGACCCAGTACTTC. This sequence encodes CASSYGGEVTQYF.

The chain combines TRBV5-5 with TRBJ1-1; a weak D match, TRBD1 (6 bases). The CDR3 sequence is 14 residues long. Germline V gene sequence: CDR1 SGHKS, CDR2 YYEKEE (reference sequence). Trimming took 1 base from V and 4 from J, leaving 11 bases between them. CDR3 residues: CASSLFGTSTEAFF. DNA of the CDR3: TGTGCCAGCAGCTTGTTCGGGACATCCACTGAAGCTTTCTTT.

The chain links TRBV5-1 to TRBJ1-5, with D hard to call. The CDR3 is made up of 15 amino acids. The V end was cut by 0 bases, the J end by 6 bases, with 13 bases between. The germline gives CDR1 SGHRS, CDR2 YFSETQ. CDR3 residues: CASSLGPFDGQPQHF. In DNA, the CDR3 is TGCGCCAGCAGCTTGGGACCGTTCGATGGTCAGCCCCAGCATTTT.

This chain joins TRBV5-6 and TRBJ1-1; weak D call: TRBD1 (5 bases). V lost 3 bases and J 1 base, leaving 10 bases between the germline ends. Looked up from germline, CDR1 is SGHDT and CDR2 is YYEEEE. This CDR3 is 14 amino acids long. CDR3 DNA sequence: TGTGCCAGCAGCTGGGGCCAAAGGAACACTGAAGCTTTCTTT. Translated: CASSWGQRNTEAFF.

The chain has TRBV21-1 and TRBJ2-7; the D call TRBD2 from the table was never checked on the DNA. TRBV21-1 is noted as a pseudogene. This CDR3 is built from 14 residues. DNA for the CDR3: TGTGCCAGCACCCGCCGGGCCAATGGGAGCGAGCAGTACTTC. Protein: CASTRRANGSEQYF.

This chain links TRBV29-1 with TRBJ2-5, with 8 nucleotides matching TRBD1. The CDR3 has 14 residues. Germline-derived CDR1 and CDR2 are SQVTM and ANQGSEA. V gave up 6 bases and J gave up 2 bases; unmatched junction bases: 8. This CDR3 is CSVIPWTGQETQYF. In DNA, the CDR3 is TGCAGCGTGATCCCATGGACAGGGCAAGAGACCCAGTACTTC. The whole variable domain, filled in from reference TRBV29-1 and TRBJ2-5, reads SAVISQKPSRDICQRGTSLTIQCQVDSQVTMMFWYRQQPGQSLTLIATANQGSEATYESGFVIDKFPISRPNLTFSTLTVSNMSPEDSSIYLCSVIPWTGQETQYFGPGTRLLVL.

The V and J genes are TRBV4-3 and TRBJ1-3, with D hard to call. Trimming took off 4 bases at V and 4 bases at J, with 11 bases between the two ends. There are 14 residues in the CDR3. Germline-derived CDR1 and CDR2 are LGHNA and YSLEER. In DNA form, the CDR3 reads TGCGCCAGCAGCCCAATTGATAAGGGAAACACCATATATTTT. Protein product: CASSPIDKGNTIYF.